Following are 28 T cell receptor beta chains from one sample sequenced in a study of shared clonotypes between healthy human individuals. Repertoires were generated with immunoSEQ multiplex PCR, while TCRdb's copy carries only in-frame clones and drops some. The data contain around 1,100,000 clones, approximately 75% of them seen just once; the ten biggest clones take up 0.89%. What was sequenced was memory CD4+ T cells from PBMCs. Subset in this sample: CD45RA-negative fraction. All receptors derive from a man between 18 and 29 years old in good health. Some clones in this sample may be carry-over from other donors' samples.

Concerning this clone itself: Other DNA sequences in the sample encode the same CDR3. The chain is built from TRBV7-9 and TRBJ1-2; D not certain. The CDR3 runs to 12 residues. Trimming cost V 2 bases and J 5 bases, with 6 bases left between them. The germline V gene encodes CDR1 SEHNR and CDR2 FQNEAQ (reference sequence). CDR3 protein: CASSLSVYGYTF. DNA of the CDR3: TGTGCCAGCAGCTTATCGGTTTATGGCTACACCTTC.

This clone has only one observation. The chain has TRBV28 and TRBJ2-7; perhaps TRBD1 as D (6 bases). Germline V gene sequence: CDR1 MDHEN, CDR2 SYDVKM. V was clipped by 6 bases and J by 3 bases, with 18 bases between them. The CDR3 contains 15 residues. The CDR3 sequence: CASSTQGGLYYEQYF. The CDR3 bases are TGTGCCAGCAGCACACAGGGCGGTCTTTACTACGAGCAGTACTTC.

This chain joins TRBV4-1 and TRBJ2-5; the D gene could be TRBD1 or TRBD2 (7 bases each). The germline V gene encodes CDR1 MGHRA and CDR2 YSYEKL. Deletions cut 3 bases from V and 4 bases from J, with 18 bases between. This CDR3 region has 16 residues. CDR3 nucleotides: TGCGCCAGCAGCCAGAACAGGGGAAGCGGGGTAGAGACCCAGTACTTC. It yields the protein CASSQNRGSGVETQYF.

This clone was counted only a few times. The rearrangement joins TRBV10-3 to TRBJ1-5; 10 bases are a match to TRBD1. V lost 8 bases, J lost 2 bases, and 6 bases stayed unmatched. CDR1 is ENHRY, CDR2 SYGVKD, per germline. CDR3 length: 15 amino acids. CDR3 residues: CAIARGTGGNQPQHF. CDR3 bases: TGTGCCATCGCCAGGGGGACAGGGGGCAATCAGCCCCAGCATTTT.

The rearrangement uses TRBV4-1 and TRBJ1-5; TRBD1 matches 11 bases. The V segment lost 2 bases and the J segment 4 bases; nucleotides outside the gene matches: 10. The CDR3 spans 18 residues. The germline CDR1 and CDR2 sequences are MGHRA and YSYEKL. CDR3 protein: CASSQPRLGQGANQPQHF. The CDR3 DNA follows: TGCGCCAGCAGCCAACCCCGACTAGGACAGGGGGCTAATCAGCCCCAGCATTTT.

The chain uses TRBV28 and TRBJ1-4, with TRBD1 matching over 8 bases. Germline values: CDR1 MDHEN, CDR2 SYDVKM. The CDR3 consists of 15 residues. Losses at the gene ends were 4 bases for V and 2 bases for J; bases not matched to a gene: 3. This chain's CDR3 is CASSSQGGTNEKLFF. The CDR3, as DNA: TGTGCCAGCAGTTCACAGGGGGGGACTAATGAAAAACTGTTTTTT. The entire variable domain, with the rest obtained from reference TRBV28 and TRBJ1-4, is as follows: DVKVTQSSRYLVKRTGEKVFLECVQDMDHENMFWYRQDPGLGLRLIYFSYDVKMKEKGDIPEGYSVSREKKERFSLILESASTNQTSMYLCASSSQGGTNEKLFFGSGTQLSVL.

The chain couples TRBV6-1 to TRBJ2-1; tentatively, D is TRBD1 or TRBD2 (5 bases each). Germline assignment: CDR1 MNHNS and CDR2 SASEGT. The germline V and J ends were trimmed by 1 base and 7 bases, with 17 bases remaining between them. The CDR3 has 16 residues. For the CDR3, the DNA is TGTGCCAGCAGTGAAGAGAACTGGGGGAAGCGTAATGAGCAGTTCTTC. It translates to CASSEENWGKRNEQFF.

The chain carries TRBV25-1 and TRBJ2-6, with TRBD1 as a possible D gene (5 bases). Trimming left V 4 bases short and J 5 bases short, with 21 bases between. Germline assignment: CDR1 MGHDK and CDR2 SYGVNS. The CDR3 totals 18 residues. The CDR3 coding sequence is TGTGCCAGCAGTGGCTACCAGAACTGGACAAGTCGGGCCAACGTCCTGACTTTC. Its translation: CASSGYQNWTSRANVLTF. Full variable domain (remainder filled in from reference TRBV25-1 and TRBJ2-6): EADIYQTPRYLVIGTGKKITLECSQTMGHDKMYWYQQDPGMELHLIHYSYGVNSTEKGDLSSESTVSRIRTEHFPLTLESARPSHTSQYLCASSGYQNWTSRANVLTFGAGSRLTVL.

The gene calls are TRBV7-9 and TRBJ2-7; D gene uncertain. The germline V gene encodes CDR1 SEHNR and CDR2 FQNEAQ (reference sequence). Between the trimmed V and J ends, which lost 2 bases and 2 bases, there was a span of 7 bases. CDR3 size: 13 residues. The DNA of the CDR3 is TGTGCCAGCAGCTTAAGTCCCACCTACGAGCAGTACTTC. Encoded protein: CASSLSPTYEQYF.

The chain links TRBV5-1 to TRBJ2-3; 9 bases fit TRBD1. Trimming at V came to 7 bases and at J to 3 bases, leaving 3 bases not matched to a gene. In germline, CDR1 is SGHRS, CDR2 YFSETQ. The CDR3 has 13 residues. The CDR3 spells CASGTGWTDTQYF. For the CDR3, the DNA is TGCGCCAGCGGGACAGGGTGGACAGATACGCAGTATTTT.

The gene calls are TRBV11-2 and TRBJ1-2; perhaps TRBD1 as D (6 bases). The length of the CDR3 is 14 residues. Germline V gene sequence: CDR1 SGHAT, CDR2 FQNNGV. V dropped 3 bases and J dropped 0 bases, with 8 bases sitting between them. The chain's CDR3 is CASSFGQTNYGYTF. The CDR3 region has the DNA TGTGCCAGCAGCTTCGGACAGACTAACTATGGCTACACCTTC.

The V gene is TRBV28, the J gene TRBJ2-1; 15 bases are a match to TRBD2. There are 16 residues in the CDR3. With V trimmed by 2 bases and J by 7 bases, 3 bases remained unmatched. CDR1 is MDHEN, CDR2 SYDVKM, per germline. Here the CDR3 DNA reads TGTGCCAGCAGTTTAGCCGGACTAGCGGGAGGGAATGAGCAGTTCTTC. It yields the protein CASSLAGLAGGNEQFF.

This clone has only a few counts. This CDR3 is CASSPVVGTEAFF. CDR3 nucleotides: TGTGCCAGCAGCCCGGTGGTGGGTACTGAAGCTTTCTTT. This chain links TRBV28 with TRBJ1-1, with D hard to call. The germline gives CDR1 MDHEN, CDR2 SYDVKM. The CDR3 has 13 residues. The V gene lost 6 bases and the J gene lost 5 bases, with 13 bases spanning the gap.

This clone was counted a few times. V and J are TRBV7-8 and TRBJ2-7, with D possibly TRBD1 on 8 matching bases. The V end lost 5 bases, the J end lost 0 bases, and 17 bases lay between the germline ends. CDR1 SGHVS and CDR2 FQNEAQ come from the germline V gene. The CDR3 has 16 amino acids. CDR3 residues: CASSRAGTGYSYEQYF. CDR3 bases: TGTGCCAGCAGCCGAGCGGGGACAGGATACTCCTACGAGCAGTACTTC.

In this sample, this clone turned up once. J is TRBJ2-2 and V is TRBV5-1; D uncertain. The ends were cut back, 0 bases at V and 6 bases at J, with 9 bases in the middle. Germline values: CDR1 SGHRS, CDR2 YFSETQ. This CDR3 has 14 residues. CDR3 nucleotides: TGCGCCAGCAGCTTGGTTGGGTTTGCCGGGGAGCTGTTTTTT. Its protein is CASSLVGFAGELFF.

Here the CDR3 DNA reads TGCGCCAGCAGCCTAGGGACGGTCACTGAAGCTTTCTTT. The encoded protein is CASSLGTVTEAFF. The V gene is TRBV5-1, the J gene TRBJ1-1; perhaps TRBD1 as D (5 bases). This CDR3 has 13 residues. V lost 4 bases to trimming and J lost 4 bases, with 11 bases between them. Germline-derived CDR1 and CDR2 are SGHRS and YFSETQ.

The V gene is TRBV28, the J gene TRBJ1-2; D may be TRBD1 (5 bases). CDR1 and CDR2 (germline): MDHEN, SYDVKM. This CDR3 is 12 amino acids long. V was cut by 6 bases and J by 8 bases, with 13 bases left in between. The CDR3 loop reads CASSRPGVGYTF. The CDR3 bases are TGTGCCAGCAGCCGACCGGGGGTGGGCTACACCTTC.

On this clone itself: The identical CDR3 is also encoded by other nucleotide sequences in the sample. The chain has TRBV5-4 and TRBJ2-7; D remains unclear. This CDR3 comprises 12 residues. Germline loops: CDR1 SGHNT, CDR2 YYREEE (reference sequence). V lost 0 bases and J lost 3, with 4 bases in between. CDR3 sequence: CASSLGGYEQYF. The CDR3 region has the DNA TGTGCCAGCAGCTTGGGGGGCTACGAGCAGTACTTC.

The V gene is TRBV7-2, the J gene TRBJ1-2; 7 nucleotides line up with TRBD1. The CDR3 is made up of 13 amino acids. Germline V CDR1 and CDR2: SGHTA, FQGNSA. V shed 6 bases and J 4 bases; nucleotides not matched to a gene: 5. This chain's CDR3 is CASRPYRGYGYTF. CDR3 DNA: TGTGCCAGCAGACCCTACAGGGGCTATGGCTACACCTTC.

V usage is TRBV7-9 and J usage is TRBJ2-5, with TRBD2 matching over 7 bases. The CDR3 sequence is 16 residues long. V lost 4 bases to trimming and J lost 0 bases; unmatched junction nucleotides: 8. The germline gives CDR1 SEHNR, CDR2 FQNEAQ (reference sequence). In DNA, the CDR3 is TGTGCCAGCAGCTCCTGGGCTAGCGGAAACCAAGAGACCCAGTACTTC. Translating it yields CASSSWASGNQETQYF.

This clone turned up a few times. V usage is TRBV14 and J usage is TRBJ2-1; D perhaps matches TRBD2 (6 bases). V was trimmed by 4 bases and J by 4 bases, leaving 14 bases between them. This CDR3 has 15 amino acids. The germline gives CDR1 SGHDN, CDR2 FVKESK. CDR3 amino acids: CASSRGGVIYNEQFF. In DNA, the CDR3 is TGTGCCAGCAGCCGCGGCGGGGTAATTTACAATGAGCAGTTCTTC. The complete variable domain, with remaining parts taken from reference TRBV14 and TRBJ2-1, reads EAGVTQFPSHSVIEKGQTVTLRCDPISGHDNLYWYRRVMGKEIKFLLHFVKESKQDESGMPNNRFLAERTGGTYSTLKVQPAELEDSGVYFCASSRGGVIYNEQFFGPGTRLTVL.

In DNA form, the CDR3 reads TGTGCCAGCACCCGTCCCGGGGGAAACACCATATATTTT. Protein: CASTRPGGNTIYF. The V call is TRBV7-8, the J call TRBJ1-3; D is undetermined. Germline CDR1 and CDR2: SGHVS and FQNEAQ. CDR3 length: 13 residues. Trimming shortened V by 7 bases and J by 4 bases, and 11 bases separated the two germline ends.

This rearrangement joins TRBV27 to TRBJ1-4; 7 nucleotides match TRBD1. Germline V gene sequence: CDR1 MNHEY, CDR2 SMNVEV (reference sequence). This CDR3 is built from 14 residues. With 5 bases clipped from V and 7 bases from J, the junction kept 7 bases outside the gene matches. CDR3 sequence (DNA): TGTGCCAGCAGTACCAGGGACAGCGGTGAAAAACTGTTTTTT. The encoded protein is CASSTRDSGEKLFF.

The chain employs TRBV6-4 and TRBJ2-7; D may correspond to TRBD1 or TRBD2 (5 bases each). V was pared by 0 bases and J by 3 bases, with 33 bases between. The CDR3 length is 22 residues. CDR1 and CDR2 from the germline V gene are MRHNA and SNTAGT. CDR3 protein: CASSDSGTLSVVLCPSLYEQYF. The CDR3, as DNA: TGTGCCAGCAGTGACTCGGGGACCCTATCTGTGGTCCTTTGCCCTTCCCTCTACGAGCAGTACTTC.

V and J are TRBV4-1 and TRBJ1-1; no reliable D call. The germline V and J ends were trimmed by 0 bases and 1 base, with 9 bases remaining between them. The CDR3 runs to 15 residues. Germline V gene data show CDR1 as MGHRA and CDR2 as YSYEKL. CDR3 protein: CASSQDLGRNTEAFF. The CDR3 DNA follows: TGCGCCAGCAGCCAAGATCTGGGGAGGAACACTGAAGCTTTCTTT.

The CDR3 sequence is CASSLAVLGMAETQYF. The CDR3 DNA sequence: TGTGCCAGCAGCTTGGCGGTCTTGGGCATGGCGGAGACCCAGTACTTC. This rearrangement joins TRBV7-2 to TRBJ2-5; D unclear. V lost 3 bases and J 5 bases, leaving 19 bases between the germline ends. Germline loops: CDR1 SGHTA, CDR2 FQGNSA. This CDR3 is built from 16 residues.

The CDR3: CASSKTGTISYGYTF. The DNA of the CDR3 is TGTGCCAGTAGTAAGACCGGGACCATCTCCTATGGCTACACCTTC. The chain employs TRBV19 and TRBJ1-2, with D possibly being TRBD1 (5 bases). From germline, CDR1 is LNHDA and CDR2 SQIVND (reference sequence). The CDR3 length is 15 residues. V gave up 4 bases and J gave up 4 bases, with 16 bases separating them.

The CDR3 DNA is TGTGCCACCAGCATCGACTGGACGGCTACCTACGAGCAGTACTTC. This sequence encodes CATSIDWTATYEQYF. This chain joins TRBV15 and TRBJ2-7, with unresolved D. This CDR3 has 15 residues. In germline, CDR1 is LNHNV, CDR2 YYDKDF (reference sequence). With 4 bases removed from V and 2 bases from J, the gap between germline ends came to 15 bases.